These 12 T cell receptor beta chains were all obtained from the same sample, sequenced in a study of identifying expanded T cells in peripheral blood. Repertoires were generated with immunoSEQ multiplex PCR, while TCRdb's copy carries only in-frame clones and drops some. The table lists more than 90,000 clones, 87% of them singletons. Sequencing was carried out using blood. These receptors were obtained from a person aged 18 to 70 in good health.

The genes are TRBV7-8 and TRBJ2-3, with D hard to call. V was shortened by 4 bases and J by 2 bases, with 19 bases between the two germline ends. There are 17 residues in the CDR3. The germline V gene encodes CDR1 SGHVS and CDR2 FQNEAQ. This CDR3 is CASSYLVAGRVTDTQYF. The CDR3 DNA is TGTGCCAGCAGCTACTTAGTTGCCGGACGGGTCACAGATACGCAGTATTTT.

The genes are TRBV18 and TRBJ1-3; maybe TRBD1 (5 bases). The germline V gene has CDR1 KGHSH and CDR2 LQKENI. V was shortened by 6 bases and J by 0 bases, with 9 bases between the two germline ends. This CDR3 contains 14 residues. In nucleotides, the CDR3 is TGTGCCAGCTCCGACAGTCTCTCTGGAAACACCATATATTTT. Translating it yields CASSDSLSGNTIYF.

The chain joins TRBV18 to TRBJ1-2, with D hard to call. Germline lookup yields CDR1 KGHSH and CDR2 LQKENI. The CDR3 extends over 13 amino acids. Trimming removed 3 bases from V and 6 bases from J, with 11 bases in between. CDR3 in amino acids: CASSPRERDGYTF. The CDR3 DNA reads as TGTGCCAGCTCACCCCGGGAGAGAGATGGCTACACCTTC.

The V call is TRBV15, the J call TRBJ2-2, with D tentatively TRBD1 (5 bases). Trimming shortened V by 1 base and J by 4 bases, and 7 bases separated the two germline ends. The CDR3 is 14 amino acids. In germline, CDR1 is LNHNV, CDR2 YYDKDF (reference sequence). The CDR3, as DNA: TGTGCCACCAGCAGAGGTCAGGGCACCGGGGAGCTGTTTTTT. Translated: CATSRGQGTGELFF.

The J gene is TRBJ1-4, the V gene TRBV28, with D possibly being TRBD1 (5 bases). The CDR3 has 14 amino acids. The V gene lost 6 bases and the J gene lost 4 bases, with 12 bases spanning the gap. Germline V gives CDR1 MDHEN, CDR2 SYDVKM. CDR3 residues: CASRSGRYNEKLFF. In DNA form, the CDR3 reads TGTGCCAGCAGATCGGGACGCTATAATGAAAAACTGTTTTTT.

This chain links TRBV28 with TRBJ2-7, with D possibly being TRBD1 or TRBD2 (5 bases each). V was cut by 4 bases and J by 6 bases, with 7 bases left in between. Germline loops: CDR1 MDHEN, CDR2 SYDVKM. This CDR3 contains 11 residues. CDR3 amino acids: CASSSGPEQYF. The CDR3 DNA sequence: TGTGCCAGCAGTTCGGGGCCCGAGCAGTACTTC.

This clone was recorded only once. The V call is TRBV19, the J call TRBJ2-3; 14 bases map to TRBD2. Trimming at V came to 6 bases and at J to 2 bases, leaving 10 bases not matched to a gene. The CDR3 consists of 18 residues. CDR1 LNHDA and CDR2 SQIVND come from the germline V gene (reference sequence). The CDR3 sequence is CASRGIQGLAGVTDTQYF. CDR3 in DNA: TGTGCCAGTAGGGGTATTCAGGGACTAGCGGGGGTCACAGATACGCAGTATTTT.

J is TRBJ1-5 and V is TRBV18; 11 bases agree with TRBD1. Germline trimming cut 3 bases from V and 5 bases from J; bases unmatched to any gene: 3. The CDR3 has 15 amino acids. Germline CDR1 is KGHSH and CDR2 is LQKENI. The CDR3 nucleotides read TGTGCCAGCTCACCCCGGACAGGGGGCGATCAGCCCCAGCATTTT. Translating gives CASSPRTGGDQPQHF.

The chain couples TRBV7-2 to TRBJ1-1, with a tentative D call TRBD1 (5 bases). This CDR3 has 14 residues. V shed 3 bases and J shed 2 bases, with 10 bases lying between them. The germline V gene has CDR1 SGHTA and CDR2 FQGNSA. CDR3 amino acids: CASSLWGTNTEAFF. The CDR3 DNA sequence: TGTGCCAGCAGCTTGTGGGGGACTAACACTGAAGCTTTCTTT.

This chain links TRBV6-5 with TRBJ2-5; D tentatively fits TRBD1 or TRBD2 (5 bases each). This CDR3 has 13 residues. Germline V gene sequence: CDR1 MNHEY, CDR2 SVGAGI. Trimming stripped 6 bases from V and 3 bases from J, with 11 bases between. The CDR3 here is CASRGEREETQYF. In DNA, the CDR3 is TGTGCCAGCAGGGGGGAACGGGAAGAGACCCAGTACTTC.

The V call is TRBV5-6, the J call TRBJ2-2; D perhaps matches TRBD2 (6 bases). This CDR3 spans 16 amino acids. Germline-derived CDR1 and CDR2 are SGHDT and YYEEEE. V dropped 2 bases and J dropped 4 bases, with 15 bases sitting between them. Written as DNA, the CDR3 is TGTGCCAGCAGCTTCACTCCGGAGGGTTCCACCGGGGAGCTGTTTTTT. Translating gives CASSFTPEGSTGELFF.

In this sample, this clone turned up once. V is TRBV4-3 and J is TRBJ2-5, with 7 bases lining up with TRBD2. In germline, CDR1 is LGHNA, CDR2 YSLEER. The CDR3 covers 16 residues. Unmatched junction bases numbered 13, after V lost 4 bases and J lost 5 bases. CDR3 residues: CASSPRGDHTRETQYF. For the CDR3, the DNA is TGCGCCAGCAGCCCCCGGGGGGACCATACCCGGGAGACCCAGTACTTC.